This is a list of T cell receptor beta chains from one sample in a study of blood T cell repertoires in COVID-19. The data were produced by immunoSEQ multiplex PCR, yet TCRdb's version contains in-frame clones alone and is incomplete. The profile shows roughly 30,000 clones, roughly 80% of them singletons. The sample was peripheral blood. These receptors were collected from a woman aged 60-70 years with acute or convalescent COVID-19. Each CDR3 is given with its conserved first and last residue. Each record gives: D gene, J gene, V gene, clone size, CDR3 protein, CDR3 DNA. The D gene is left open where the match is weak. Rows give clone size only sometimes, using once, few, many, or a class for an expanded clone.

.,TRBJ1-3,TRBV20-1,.,CSASWGGIGNTIYF,TGCAGTGCTAGTTGGGGGGGTATAGGAAACACCATATATTTT
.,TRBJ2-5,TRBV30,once,CAWSVGGATLETQYF,TGTGCCTGGAGTGTTGGGGGGGCGACCCTGGAGACCCAGTACTTC
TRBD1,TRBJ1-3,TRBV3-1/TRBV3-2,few,CASSQTGGAGNTIYF,TGTGCCAGCAGCCAAACAGGGGGCGCTGGAAACACCATATATTTT
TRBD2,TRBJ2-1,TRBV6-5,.,CASRAGTSGGNEQFF,TGTGCCAGCAGAGCCGGGACTAGCGGGGGGAATGAGCAGTTCTTC
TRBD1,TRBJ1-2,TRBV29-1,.,CSVLTGDYGYTF,TGCAGCGTTTTAACAGGGGACTATGGCTACACCTTC
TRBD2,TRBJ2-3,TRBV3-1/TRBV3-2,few,CASSPLAGASTDTQYF,TGTGCCAGCAGCCCCCTAGCGGGGGCGAGCACAGATACGCAGTATTTT
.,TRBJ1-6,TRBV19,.,CASGETGSSYNSPLHF,TGTGCCAGTGGAGAGACAGGTTCGTCCTATAATTCACCCCTCCACTTT
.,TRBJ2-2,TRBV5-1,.,CASSPRLYTGELFF,TGCGCCAGCAGCCCTAGACTCTACACCGGGGAGCTGTTTTTT
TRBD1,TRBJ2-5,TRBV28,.,CASSPGQGKKETQYF,TGTGCCAGTTCGCCCGGACAGGGGAAAAAAGAGACCCAGTACTTC
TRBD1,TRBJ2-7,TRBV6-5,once,CASTVGQGEGYEQYF,TGTGCCAGCACTGTCGGACAGGGCGAGGGCTACGAGCAGTACTTC
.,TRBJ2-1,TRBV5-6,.,CASSLWRALGTGRNEQFF,TGTGCCAGCAGCTTGTGGCGTGCTTTAGGGACTGGTCGGAATGAGCAGTTCTTC
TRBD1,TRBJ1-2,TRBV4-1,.,CASSQDGTVYGYTF,TGCGCCAGCAGCCAAGATGGGACAGTTTATGGCTACACCTTC
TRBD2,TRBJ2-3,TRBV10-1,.,CASSETSGTTDTQYF,TGCGCCAGCAGTGAAACTAGCGGAACCACAGATACGCAGTATTTT
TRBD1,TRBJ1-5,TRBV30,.,CAWSKDRVSNQPQHF,TGTGCCTGGAGTAAGGACAGGGTGAGCAATCAGCCCCAGCATTTT
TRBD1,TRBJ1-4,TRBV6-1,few,CASSDPLWGQGYEKLFF,TGTGCCAGCAGTGACCCACTCTGGGGACAGGGTTATGAAAAACTGTTTTTT
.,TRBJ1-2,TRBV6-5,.,CASSSHRDGYTF,TGTGCCAGCAGTTCCCACAGGGATGGCTACACCTTC
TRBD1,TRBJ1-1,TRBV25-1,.,CASSEYGTGEDEAFF,TGTGCCAGCAGTGAATATGGGACAGGGGAGGATGAAGCTTTCTTT
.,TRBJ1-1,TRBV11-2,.,CASSLDPDRTAFF,TGTGCCAGCAGCTTAGATCCAGACAGGACAGCTTTCTTT
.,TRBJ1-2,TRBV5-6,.,CASSLVEGTNYGYTF,TGTGCCAGCAGCTTGGTGGAGGGAACTAACTATGGCTACACCTTC
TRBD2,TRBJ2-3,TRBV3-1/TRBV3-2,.,CASSPASGGSTDTQYF,TGTGCCAGCAGCCCAGCTAGCGGGGGTAGCACAGATACGCAGTATTTT
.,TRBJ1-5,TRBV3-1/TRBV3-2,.,CASSQDRWRQPQHF,TGTGCCAGCAGCCAAGATCGATGGAGGCAGCCCCAGCATTTT
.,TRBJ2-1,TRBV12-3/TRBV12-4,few,CASSRTNLNEQFF,TGTGCCAGCAGCCGGACAAACCTGAATGAGCAGTTCTTC
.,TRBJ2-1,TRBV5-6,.,CASSFGVVNEQFF,TGTGCCAGCAGCTTTGGAGTGGTCAATGAGCAGTTCTTC
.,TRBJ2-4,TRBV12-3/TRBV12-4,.,CASSPRNIQYF,TGTGCCAGCAGCCCCCGAAACATTCAGTACTTC
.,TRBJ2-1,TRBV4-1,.,CASSRDARGYNEQFF,TGCGCCAGCAGCCGCGATGCCAGGGGCTACAATGAGCAGTTCTTC
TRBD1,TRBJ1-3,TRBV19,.,CASSIGTGETTIYF,TGTGCCAGTAGTATCGGGACAGGGGAAACCACCATATATTTT
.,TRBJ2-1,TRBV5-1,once,CASSLVGGRSEQFF,TGCGCCAGCAGCTTGGTGGGGGGTCGTAGTGAGCAGTTCTTC
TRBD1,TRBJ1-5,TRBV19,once,CASSGGQGNNQPQHF,TGTGCCAGTAGTGGGGGACAGGGGAACAATCAGCCCCAGCATTTT
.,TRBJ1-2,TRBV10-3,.,CAISDRDYGYTF,TGTGCCATCAGTGACAGGGACTATGGCTACACCTTC
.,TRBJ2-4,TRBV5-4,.,CASSREGVWNIQYF,TGTGCCAGCAGCCGCGAAGGGGTCTGGAACATTCAGTACTTC
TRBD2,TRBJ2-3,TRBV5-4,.,CASSLEAGGTTSTDTQYF,TGTGCCAGCAGCTTAGAAGCGGGGGGAACGACTAGCACAGATACGCAGTATTTT
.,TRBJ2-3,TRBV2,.,CASSERDSDTQYF,TGTGCCAGCAGTGAGAGAGACTCAGATACGCAGTATTTT
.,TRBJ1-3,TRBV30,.,CAWSVSSSGNTIYF,TGTGCCTGGAGTGTATCGAGCTCTGGAAACACCATATATTTT
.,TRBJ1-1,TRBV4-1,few,CASSQDPLRDRYTEAFF,TGCGCCAGCAGCCAAGATCCCCTCCGGGATAGGTACACTGAAGCTTTCTTT
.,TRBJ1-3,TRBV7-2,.,CASSLATEPSGNTIYF,TGTGCCAGCAGCTTAGCGACGGAGCCCTCTGGAAACACCATATATTTT
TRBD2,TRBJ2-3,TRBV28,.,CASSYMSRGDPYTQYF,TGTGCCAGCAGTTACATGAGCCGGGGGGACCCGTATACGCAGTATTTT
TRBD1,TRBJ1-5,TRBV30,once,CAWSVGQGGRKSNQPQHF,TGTGCCTGGAGTGTCGGACAGGGCGGGCGGAAAAGCAATCAGCCCCAGCATTTT
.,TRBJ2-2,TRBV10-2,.,CASSDRANGELFF,TGCGCCAGCAGTGACAGGGCAAACGGGGAGCTGTTTTTT
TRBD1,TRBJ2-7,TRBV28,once,CASSPRDSGFVGQYF,TGTGCCAGCAGTCCCCGGGACAGCGGATTTGTTGGGCAGTACTTC
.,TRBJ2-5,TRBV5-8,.,CASSLAGAQETQYF,TGTGCCAGCAGCTTAGCAGGCGCTCAAGAGACCCAGTACTTC
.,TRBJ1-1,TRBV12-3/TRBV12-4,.,CASSYREGLAFF,TGTGCCAGCAGTTACAGGGAGGGGTTGGCTTTCTTT
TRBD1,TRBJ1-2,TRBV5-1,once,CASSFGQGRDYGYTF,TGCGCCAGCAGCTTCGGACAGGGGAGGGACTATGGCTACACCTTC
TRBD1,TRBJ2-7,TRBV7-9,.,CASSSTGVPYEQYF,TGTGCCAGCAGCTCCACAGGGGTACCCTACGAGCAGTACTTC
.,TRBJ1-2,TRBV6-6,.,CASSGAGPGYTF,TGTGCCAGCAGTGGAGCAGGGCCTGGCTACACCTTC
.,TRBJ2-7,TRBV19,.,CASSIRDGGYEQYF,TGTGCCAGTAGTATTCGTGACGGAGGCTACGAGCAGTACTTC
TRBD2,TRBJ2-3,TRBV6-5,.,CASSPGTRPTQYF,TGTGCCAGCAGTCCCGGGACTAGGCCGACGCAGTATTTT
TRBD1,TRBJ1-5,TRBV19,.,CATTDRDQPQHF,TGTGCCACCACGGACAGGGATCAGCCCCAGCATTTT
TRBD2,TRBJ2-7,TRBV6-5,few,CASSRGLAGSYEQYF,TGTGCCAGCAGTAGAGGACTAGCGGGGTCCTACGAGCAGTACTTC
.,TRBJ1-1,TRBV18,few,CASSPVRVEVMNTEAFF,TGTGCCAGCTCCCCCGTGAGGGTCGAAGTCATGAACACTGAAGCTTTCTTT